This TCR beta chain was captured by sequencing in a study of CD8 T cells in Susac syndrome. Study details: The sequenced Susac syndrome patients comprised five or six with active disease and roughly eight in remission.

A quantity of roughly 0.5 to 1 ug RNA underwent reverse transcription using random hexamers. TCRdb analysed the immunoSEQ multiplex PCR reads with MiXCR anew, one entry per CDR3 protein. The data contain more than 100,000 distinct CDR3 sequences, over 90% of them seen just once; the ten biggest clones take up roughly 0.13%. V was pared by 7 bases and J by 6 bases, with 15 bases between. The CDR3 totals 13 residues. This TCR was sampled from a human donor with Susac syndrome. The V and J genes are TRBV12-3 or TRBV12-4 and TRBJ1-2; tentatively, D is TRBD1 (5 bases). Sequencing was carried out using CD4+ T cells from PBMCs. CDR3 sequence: CASTLDWGNGYTF. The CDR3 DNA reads TGTGCCAGCACCTTAGATTGGGGGAATGGCTACACCTTC.